This entry describes one T cell receptor beta chain. Its recognized antigen is unknown. Per-nucleotide qualities are absent, and no much larger clonotype sits a single base away. Trimming takes 4 bases from V and 3 bases from J, and the germline ends sit 9 bases apart. The CDR3 measures 13 amino acids from cysteine to phenylalanine. Of all the DNA, just the CDR3 is kept, 39 bases in frame from base 1. Based on the germline V gene, the CDR1 and CDR2 sequences are MRHNA and SNTAGT. Participants in the prospective study were enrolled through a virtual design, were aged roughly 18 to 100 years, and lived in 24 United States geographic areas. Cohort assignment in the prospective study relied on participant-reported clinical history from a screening survey and a study questionnaire. Exposed participants were defined as having been in contact with someone with a PCR-confirmed or clinician-diagnosed COVID-19 case within 2 weeks of study entry. Each participant in the prospective study had whole blood, serum and a nasopharyngeal or oropharyngeal swab collected by mobile phlebotomists. Additional blood draws and questionnaires over an approximately two-month period could optionally be provided by prospective study participants. Blood samples from the prospective study were shipped frozen or at room temperature prior to DNA extraction.

TCRbeta CDR3 regions were amplified from genomic DNA by means of the immunoSEQ Assay, a bias-controlled multiplex PCR. From the authors' description of their analysis: The number of nucleated cells in each sample was estimated from the amplification of reference gene primers within the assay. Sequence reads were collapsed and filtered to measure the absolute abundance of every unique TCRbeta CDR3 rearrangement. Productive Simpson clonality was computed per sample as the square root of Simpson's diversity index over productive rearrangements. Held by TCRdb, this immuneACCESS table contains in-frame sequences only and omits some clones. Under half of the omission traces to an unresolved V gene where checked; the cause of the rest is unknown. The DNA gave D and trimming, while V, J and clone size come from that table. In all, the sample holds about 350,000 clones, and about 88% of those were seen once. Of the sample, just over 1% is held by the ten largest clones.

The sample is drawn from a study of blood T cell repertoires in COVID-19 (TCRdb year 2020). In terms of the full investigation: Samples from collaborators originated in the United States, Italy and Spain and spanned both the acute and convalescent phases of COVID-19. The material from the prospective study consisted of cDNA or gDNA derived from T cells, B-cell-depleted T cells, or PBMCs. Deeply sampled blood TCRbeta repertoires from subjects exposed to, actively infected with, or recovered from COVID-19 were included in the dataset. The repertoires were released in a freely available public database meant as a resource for research on the immune response to SARS-CoV-2. The samples were drawn from the first 160 participants of the ongoing ImmuneRACE study and from under 1,500 subjects provided by 6 global collaborators. Sample metadata almost always included a de-identified subject ID, COVID-19 status, age in years and sex. HLA class I and class II types, where available, came from metadata supplied by the sample provider rather than from assay-based typing.

General study outcomes and caveats: The amount of clinical and demographic metadata varied by source and participant and was provided uncurated.

Recombination connected TRBV6-4 to TRBJ1-1; TRBD1 is a possible D gene, resting on 5 matching bases. Sequenced input: PBMCs or T cells enriched from blood (not recorded which). The receptor comes from a young woman who had been exposed to COVID-19. The CDR3 reads as follows: CASSAQGDTEAFF. The nucleotide sequence reads TGTGCCAGCAGTGCCCAGGGCGACACTGAAGCTTTCTTT.